This T cell receptor beta chain originates from a study of blood T cell repertoires in COVID-19. CDR1 and CDR2 (germline): MNHEY, SVGAGI. The CDR3 runs 12 residues. Sequencing was performed with immunoSEQ multiplex PCR; in TCRdb, only in-frame clones are kept and a portion is missing. This table has around 100,000 clones, about 90% appearing once. On this clone itself: Germline is not matched at one junction end, which may reflect a read error.

Sequenced material: peripheral blood. The receptor was isolated from a human donor with active COVID-19. The donor label of this sample is uncertain. V is TRBV6-5 and J is TRBJ2-5; 9 nucleotides match TRBD2. The CDR3 coding sequence is TGCCCTGAGGCGGGGGGGCGAGAGACCCAGTACTTC. Its protein is CPEAGGRETQYF.